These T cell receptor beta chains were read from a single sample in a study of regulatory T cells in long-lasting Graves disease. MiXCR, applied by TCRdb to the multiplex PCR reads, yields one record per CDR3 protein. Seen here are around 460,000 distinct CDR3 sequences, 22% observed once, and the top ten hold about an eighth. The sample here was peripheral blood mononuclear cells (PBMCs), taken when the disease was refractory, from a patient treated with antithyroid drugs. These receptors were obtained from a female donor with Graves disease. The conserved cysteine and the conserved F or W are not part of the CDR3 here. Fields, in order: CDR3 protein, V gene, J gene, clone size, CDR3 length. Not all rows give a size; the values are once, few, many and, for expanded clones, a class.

CDR3: ASSGINQPQH; V: TRBV6-1; J: TRBJ1-5; size: .; length: 10
CDR3: ASRGQTGVSPLH; V: TRBV28; J: TRBJ1-6; size: many; length: 12
CDR3: ASSQAPSSSYNSPLH; V: TRBV3-1; J: TRBJ1-6; size: few; length: 15
CDR3: ASSSLGGTQPQH; V: TRBV28; J: TRBJ1-5; size: many; length: 12
CDR3: AWQKAANYGYT; V: TRBV30; J: TRBJ1-2; size: few; length: 11
CDR3: SVLLAGGTGELF; V: TRBV29-1; J: TRBJ2-2; size: many; length: 12
CDR3: ASSLTLGQGYT; V: TRBV7-3; J: TRBJ1-2; size: .; length: 11
CDR3: ASSPNRNTYEQY; V: TRBV18; J: TRBJ2-7; size: .; length: 12
CDR3: AISVLALGTDTQY; V: TRBV10-3; J: TRBJ2-3; size: .; length: 13
CDR3: ASNQRDPTRNEQF; V: TRBV27; J: TRBJ2-1; size: once; length: 13
CDR3: ASSSQGSTEAF; V: TRBV5-1; J: TRBJ1-1; size: many; length: 11
CDR3: ASSMAGAYT; V: TRBV19; J: TRBJ1-2; size: few; length: 9
CDR3: ASSPKAGGRGELF; V: TRBV6-1; J: TRBJ2-2; size: .; length: 13
CDR3: ASSTLGTEKLF; V: TRBV6-1; J: TRBJ1-4; size: .; length: 11
CDR3: ASSPGQIPSYEQY; V: TRBV7-2; J: TRBJ2-7; size: many; length: 13
CDR3: ASSPRNNSPLH; V: TRBV12-3/TRBV12-4; J: TRBJ1-6; size: many; length: 11
CDR3: SARDRVNSPLH; V: TRBV20-1; J: TRBJ1-6; size: .; length: 11
CDR3: ASSLDQAADTQY; V: TRBV7-9; J: TRBJ2-3; size: many; length: 12
CDR3: AISSGDRDEQY; V: TRBV10-3; J: TRBJ2-7; size: few; length: 11
CDR3: GSNPDGGVNIQY; V: TRBV28; J: TRBJ2-4; size: .; length: 12
CDR3: SVPTTGEQY; V: TRBV20-1; J: TRBJ2-7; size: .; length: 9
CDR3: ATSRQENTEAF; V: TRBV15; J: TRBJ1-1; size: .; length: 11